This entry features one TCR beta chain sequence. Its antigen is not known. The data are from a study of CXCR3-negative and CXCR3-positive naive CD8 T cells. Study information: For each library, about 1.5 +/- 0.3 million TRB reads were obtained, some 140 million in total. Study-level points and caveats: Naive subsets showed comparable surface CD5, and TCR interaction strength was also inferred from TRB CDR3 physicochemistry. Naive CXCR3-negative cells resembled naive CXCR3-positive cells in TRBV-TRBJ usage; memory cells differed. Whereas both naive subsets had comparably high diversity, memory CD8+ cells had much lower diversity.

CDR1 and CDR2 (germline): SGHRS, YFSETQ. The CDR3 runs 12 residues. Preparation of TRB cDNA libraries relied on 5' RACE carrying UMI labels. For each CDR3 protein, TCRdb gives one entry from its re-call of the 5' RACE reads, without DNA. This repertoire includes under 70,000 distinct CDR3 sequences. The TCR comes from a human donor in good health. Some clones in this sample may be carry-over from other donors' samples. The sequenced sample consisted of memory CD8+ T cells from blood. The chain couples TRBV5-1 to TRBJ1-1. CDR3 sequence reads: CASSKGLTEAFF.